This is a list of T cell receptor beta chains from one sample in a study of T cell repertoires in cytomegalovirus infection. TCRdb recomputed calls from the reads with MiXCR, one row per CDR3 protein. The sample shows about 920,000 distinct CDR3 sequences, less than 35% of them seen only once. No antigens are known for them. The sample here was cultured CD8+ T cells from PBMCs, taken from culture after CMV antigen stimulation. These receptors originate from a human donor in good health (CMV status not recorded). Some clones in this sample may be carry-over from other donors' samples. Each CDR3 is given with its conserved first and last residue. The D gene is left open where the match is weak. Expanded clones are given a class, and other clones once, few, many or no size at all.

D gene	clone size	V gene	J gene	CDR3 protein	CDR3 DNA
NA	NA	TRBV6-6	TRBJ2-1	CASSYWAQGDDEQFF	TGTGCCAGCAGTTACTGGGCCCAGGGAGACGATGAGCAGTTCTTC
NA	few	TRBV7-5	TRBJ1-1	CISVSEARGGEENTEAFF	NA
NA	many	TRBV6-1	TRBJ1-2	CAIQGANYGYTF	TGTGCCATACAAGGGGCTAACTATGGCTACACCTTC
TRBD2	NA	TRBV7-6	TRBJ2-1	CASSLAAGGAYNEQFF	TGTGCTAGCAGCTTAGCGGCCGGGGGGGCCTACAATGAGCAGTTCTTC
TRBD1	few	TRBV27	TRBJ2-3	CASSLSHRGLDTQYF	TGTGCCAGCAGTTTATCGCACAGGGGGCTGGATACGCAGTATTTT
TRBD2	NA	TRBV7-3	TRBJ2-2	CASSLIAGAATGELFF	TGTGCCAGCAGCTTAATAGCGGGGGCGGCCACCGGGGAGCTGTTTTTT
TRBD2	few	TRBV6-1	TRBJ2-1	CASPLPGLADYNEQFF	TGTGCCAGCCCCCTACCGGGACTAGCGGACTACAATGAGCAGTTCTTC
NA	NA	TRBV7-9	TRBJ1-3	CASSIHGGLPPGNTIYF	TGTGCCAGCAGCATCCATGGAGGGCTCCCTCCTGGAAACACCATATATTTT
TRBD1	many	TRBV7-9	TRBJ2-1	CASSSGGGQAYNEQFF	TGTGCCAGCAGCAGTGGAGGGGGACAGGCCTACAATGAGCAGTTCTTC
NA	NA	TRBV7-6	TRBJ1-2	CASSLGLGYGYTF	TGTGCCAGCAGCCTCGGGTTGGGCTATGGCTACACCTTC
NA	few	TRBV12-3/TRBV12-4	TRBJ2-3	CASHMADTQYF	TGTGCCAGCCACATGGCCGATACGCAGTATTTT
TRBD1	NA	TRBV7-9	TRBJ1-4	CASTRGTDEKLFF	TGTGCCAGCACCAGGGGGACAGACGAAAAACTGTTTTTT